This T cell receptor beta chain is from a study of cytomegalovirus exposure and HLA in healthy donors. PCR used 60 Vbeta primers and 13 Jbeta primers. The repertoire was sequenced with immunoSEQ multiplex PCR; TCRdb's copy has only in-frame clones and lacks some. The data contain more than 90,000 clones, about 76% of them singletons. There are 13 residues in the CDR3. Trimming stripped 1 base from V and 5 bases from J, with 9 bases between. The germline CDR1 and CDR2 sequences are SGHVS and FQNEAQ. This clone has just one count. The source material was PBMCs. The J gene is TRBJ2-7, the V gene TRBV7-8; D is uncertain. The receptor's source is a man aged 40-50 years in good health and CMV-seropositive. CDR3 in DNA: TGTGCCAGCAGCTTAGGTCCCCAGGACGAGCAGTACTTC. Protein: CASSLGPQDEQYF. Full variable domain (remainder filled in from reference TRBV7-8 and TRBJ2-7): GAGVSQSPRYKVAKRGQDVALRCDPISGHVSLFWYQQALGQGPEFLTYFQNEAQLDKSGLPSDRFFAERPEGSVSTLKIQRTQQEDSAVYLCASSLGPQDEQYFGPGTRLTVT.